This T cell receptor beta chain was recorded in a study of shared clonotypes between healthy human individuals. Study information: Sampling drew on donors who were a couple of women and a few men aged 18 to 49.

An even split of each subset's genomic DNA across several immunoSEQ plates was performed. Sequencing was performed with immunoSEQ multiplex PCR; in TCRdb, only in-frame clones are kept and a portion is missing. The table has 700,000 or so clones, about 78% seen once; the top ten hold around 2%. General study points: Between several donors, naive CD4 clonotypes were shared at a level of about 5%.

There were only Caucasian adults among the donors, and all lived in Nashville, Tennessee. On this clone itself: Its antigen remains unknown.

The receptor was isolated from a woman aged 30 to 39 in good health. The sequencing input was memory CD4+ T cells sorted from blood. Subset given: CD45RA-negative fraction.

CDR3 sequence: CASSTGRTANYGYTF. CDR3 coding DNA: TGTGCCAGCAGCACGGGACGGACAGCTAACTATGGCTACACCTTC. This chain uses TRBV5-4 with TRBJ1-2; possible D gene TRBD1, 6 bases. With 4 bases removed from V and 0 bases from J, the gap between germline ends came to 13 bases. The CDR3 spans 15 residues. Germline CDR1 and CDR2: SGHNT and YYREEE (reference sequence).